This T cell receptor beta chain was found in a study of cytomegalovirus exposure and HLA in healthy donors. Study-level results: Among the CMV-associated chains, a few were confirmed in vitro as specific for CMV antigens.

CDR3 length: 16 amino acids. Germline V gene data show CDR1 as SGHRS and CDR2 as YFSETQ. V lost 3 bases to trimming and J lost 0 bases; unmatched junction nucleotides: 8. With 60 Vbeta and 13 Jbeta primers, the PCR was carried out. Only in-frame clones appear in the TCRdb table, and some are missing; sequencing was by immunoSEQ multiplex PCR. The sample yields about 78,000 clones, roughly 80% seen once. This clone was found once. The antigen remains unidentified. This receptor was taken from a man between 50 and 59 years old in good health and CMV-seropositive. J is TRBJ1-1 and V is TRBV5-1; 7 nucleotides agree with TRBD1. Sequencing was carried out using PBMCs. The CDR3 here is CASSSRDSNMNTEAFF. The DNA of the CDR3 is TGCGCCAGCAGCTCCCGGGACAGCAACATGAACACTGAAGCTTTCTTT.